A single sample gave rise to the 7 T cell receptor beta chains below, sequenced in a study of blood T cell repertoires in COVID-19. The table came from immunoSEQ multiplex PCR; TCRdb's copy has only in-frame clones and leaves some out. This sample has 140,000 to 150,000 clones; roughly 90% occur once, and the top ten carry 2% to 2.5%. Source material: peripheral blood. The receptors come from a human donor in a cohort sampled during active COVID-19.

This sequence joins TRBV27 and TRBJ2-7; 9 positions match TRBD1. CDR3 size: 17 residues. The trim removed 2 bases at V and 3 bases at J, leaving 11 bases unmatched. Germline loops: CDR1 MNHEY, CDR2 SMNVEV (reference sequence). CDR3 in DNA: TGTGCCAGCAGTTTACTCGGGACAGGGCCAGGTCTCTACGAGCAGTACTTC. This gives the protein CASSLLGTGPGLYEQYF.

In nucleotides, the CDR3 is TGTGCCAGCAGACCTAGACAGGGCCTGGTTGACGGCTACACCTTC. Its translation is CASRPRQGLVDGYTF. This chain joins TRBV6-2 or TRBV6-3 and TRBJ1-2; TRBD1 matches at 7 bases. The V and J ends lost 6 bases and 8 bases, in that order; junction bases with no gene match: 15. Germline loops: CDR1 MNHEY, CDR2 SVGEGT. The CDR3 contains 15 residues.

V is TRBV7-9 and J is TRBJ1-2, with D unclear. Germline V gene lookup returns CDR1 SEHNR and CDR2 FQNEAQ (reference sequence). V was cut by 5 bases and J by 8 bases, with 21 bases left in between. There are 15 residues in the CDR3. CDR3 DNA sequence: TGTGCCAGCAGCCTCTTTGGGGAAGCGGGTATAGGCTACACCTTC. It is translated as CASSLFGEAGIGYTF.

The chain employs TRBV5-1 and TRBJ2-2; TRBD2 aligns across 12 bases. J lost 5 bases, V lost 4 bases, and 9 bases had no gene match. Per germline, CDR1 SGHRS and CDR2 YFSETQ. CDR3 size: 17 residues. In DNA form, the CDR3 reads TGCGCCAGCAGCGCCCAACTAGCGGGGGGAGTAACCGGGGAGCTGTTTTTT. Translating it yields CASSAQLAGGVTGELFF.

A single count supports this clone. The genes are TRBV19 and TRBJ1-6; TRBD1 matches 7 bases. J gave up 9 bases and V 6 bases, and 14 bases lay outside the gene matches. Germline V gives CDR1 LNHDA, CDR2 SQIVND (reference sequence). The CDR3 is 16 amino acids. CDR3 bases: TGTGCCAGTAGACTAATATCCGGGACAGCAGGTTCACCCCTCCACTTT. Encoded protein: CASRLISGTAGSPLHF.

The chain carries TRBV7-9 and TRBJ2-3, with D maybe TRBD1 (5 bases). Per germline, CDR1 SEHNR and CDR2 FQNEAQ (reference sequence). Trimming stripped 8 bases from V and 2 bases from J, with 14 bases between. The CDR3 spans 14 residues. The CDR3 region has the DNA TGTGCCAGCGGCGCCGACAGATACACAGATACGCAGTATTTT. Encoded protein: CASGADRYTDTQYF.

Here the CDR3 DNA reads TGTGCCAGCAGTCGAGGGACTAGCGGGCTCACAGATACGCAGTATTTT. This codes for CASSRGTSGLTDTQYF. This chain connects TRBV2 to TRBJ2-3; 12 nucleotides align to TRBD2. Germline CDR1 reads SNHLY; CDR2 reads FYNNEI. The length of the CDR3 is 16 residues. V dropped 5 bases and J dropped 2; count of bases not matched to a gene: 5.